The 23 T cell receptor beta chains below all came from one sample that was sequenced in a study of shared clonotypes between healthy human individuals (dated by TCRdb to the early 2020s). The library was obtained by the immunoSEQ multiplex PCR assay. TCRdb re-hosts the immuneACCESS table, in-frame sequences only. Its copies lack some clones; in the studies checked, an unresolved V gene accounts for under half of them, and the cause for the rest is not known. The sample table holds a few million clones, of which 85% to 95% were seen once. The ten largest clonotypes hold 0.35% to 0.5% of the sample. The sequenced sample consisted of naive CD4+ T cells from PBMCs. The sample's cell subset or site, from its label and the paper: CD45RA+ positively selected. The origin of the receptors is a man aged 18 to 29 in good health. Some clones in this sample may be carry-over from other donors' samples.

The rearrangement uses TRBV18 and TRBJ2-1; 10 bases map to TRBD2. CDR3 size: 16 residues. CDR1 and CDR2 from the germline V gene are KGHSH and LQKENI. Trimming removed 0 bases from V and 12 bases from J; junction bases left unmatched: 11. The CDR3 loop reads CASSPPGTSAHRAQFF. The CDR3 nucleotides are TGTGCCAGCTCACCACCCGGGACTAGCGCTCATCGCGCGCAGTTCTTC.

V gene TRBV7-6 combines with J gene TRBJ2-7; 7 bases align to TRBD1. CDR1 and CDR2 (germline): SGHVS, FNYEAQ. Losses at the gene ends were 4 bases for V and 0 bases for J; bases not matched to a gene: 6. The CDR3 consists of 15 residues. CDR3 loop: CASSSFTGVSYEQYF. Here the CDR3 DNA reads TGTGCCAGCAGCTCGTTCACAGGGGTCTCCTACGAGCAGTACTTC.

On this clone itself: Additional DNA sequences in this sample encode the identical CDR3. The chain joins TRBV9 to TRBJ1-5; D is ambiguous. CDR3 size: 14 residues. Trimming left V 3 bases short and J 2 bases short, with 9 bases between. Per germline, CDR1 SGDLS and CDR2 YYNGEE. In DNA form, the CDR3 reads TGTGCCAGCAGCGGCACTGGGGGCAATCAGCCCCAGCATTTT. Translated: CASSGTGGNQPQHF.

Concerning this clone itself: The identical CDR3 is also encoded by other nucleotide sequences in the sample. The chain links TRBV28 to TRBJ2-7; D is perhaps TRBD1 (6 bases). V was pared by 2 bases and J by 0 bases, with 8 bases between. CDR3 length: 14 amino acids. Germline CDR1 MDHEN, CDR2 SYDVKM. CDR3: CASSLPRGSYEQYF. The CDR3 DNA sequence: TGTGCCAGCAGTTTACCCAGGGGCTCCTACGAGCAGTACTTC.

This chain connects TRBV29-1 to TRBJ2-7; TRBD2 matches 7 bases. From germline, CDR1 is SQVTM and CDR2 ANQGSEA. CDR3 length equals 12 residues. The V and J ends lost 5 bases and 2 bases, in that order; junction bases with no gene match: 3. The CDR3 spells CSVSGDAYEQYF. The CDR3 DNA is TGCAGCGTTAGCGGGGACGCCTACGAGCAGTACTTC.

This clone was observed once. The chain uses TRBV6-1 and TRBJ1-1; the match to TRBD1 covers 7 bases. This CDR3 region has 14 residues. Germline V lookup: CDR1 MNHNS, CDR2 SASEGT. V was pared by 11 bases and J by 1 base, with 10 bases of the junction left unmatched. Written as DNA, the CDR3 is TGTGCCGGGACAGACTGGGGGGGGAACACTGAAGCTTTCTTT. The encoded protein is CAGTDWGGNTEAFF.

The gene calls are TRBV5-1 and TRBJ2-2, with TRBD2 matching 7 bases. V trimming: 4 bases; J trimming: 5 bases; junction bases outside the gene matches: 8. This CDR3 is built from 15 residues. Per germline, CDR1 SGHRS and CDR2 YFSETQ. CDR3 sequence: CASSLGVAGTGELFF. The CDR3 DNA follows: TGCGCCAGCAGCCTTGGGGTAGCGGGTACCGGGGAGCTGTTTTTT.

A single count supports this clone. V usage is TRBV11-3 and J usage is TRBJ2-7, with a weak D call TRBD1 (6 bases). V lost 5 bases and J lost 2, with 19 bases in between. Germline CDR1 reads SGHNT; CDR2 reads YENEEA. This CDR3 has 16 residues. CDR3 sequence reads: CASSERYRDPPYEQYF. The CDR3 DNA reads as TGTGCCAGCAGCGAGCGGTACAGGGATCCTCCCTACGAGCAGTACTTC. The complete variable domain, with remaining parts taken from reference TRBV11-3 and TRBJ2-7, reads EAGVVQSPRYKIIEKKQPVAFWCNPISGHNTLYWYLQNLGQGPELLIRYENEEAVDDSQLPKDRFSAERLKGVDSTLKIQPAELGDSAVYLCASSERYRDPPYEQYFGPGTRLTVT.

J is TRBJ2-3 and V is TRBV7-2, with TRBD1 identical over 10 bases. This CDR3 contains 15 residues. After removal of 3 bases from V and 7 bases from J, the junction contained 7 bases not matched to a gene. The germline V gene encodes CDR1 SGHTA and CDR2 FQGNSA. The CDR3 coding sequence is TGTGCCAGCAGCTTGGAGACAGGGGGCCCTCATACGCAGTATTTT. Translated: CASSLETGGPHTQYF. The whole variable domain, filled in from reference TRBV7-2 and TRBJ2-3, reads GAGVSQSPSNKVTEKGKDVELRCDPISGHTALYWYRQSLGQGLEFLIYFQGNSAPDKSGLPSDRFSAERTGGSVSTLTIQRTQQEDSAVYLCASSLETGGPHTQYFGPGTRLTVL.

V usage is TRBV25-1 and J usage is TRBJ2-3, with D maybe TRBD1 (5 bases). V gave up 1 base and J gave up 2 bases, with 7 bases separating them. Germline lookup yields CDR1 MGHDK and CDR2 SYGVNS. This CDR3 spans 14 amino acids. The CDR3 bases are TGTGCCAGCAGTGAATGGGGCCCCACAGATACGCAGTATTTT. Amino acids: CASSEWGPTDTQYF.

The chain carries TRBV5-1 and TRBJ2-7; either TRBD1 or TRBD2 may supply D (5 bases each). Germline loops: CDR1 SGHRS, CDR2 YFSETQ. V was trimmed by 3 bases and J by 2 bases, leaving 12 bases between them. There are 14 residues in the CDR3. In nucleotides, the CDR3 is TGCGCCAGCAGCTCGGGACGAGCTACCTACGAGCAGTACTTC. Translating it yields CASSSGRATYEQYF.

This chain connects TRBV6-5 to TRBJ2-7; D ambiguous. Germline V lookup: CDR1 MNHEY, CDR2 SVGAGI. The V end was cut by 6 bases, the J end by 5 bases, with 8 bases between. This CDR3 has 11 residues. The CDR3 is CASRALNEQYF. The CDR3 coding sequence is TGTGCCAGCAGGGCCCTCAACGAGCAGTACTTC.

This sequence joins TRBV7-2 and TRBJ2-5, with D possibly being TRBD2 (6 bases). CDR1 and CDR2 from the germline V gene are SGHTA and FQGNSA. V dropped 1 base and J dropped 4 bases, with 19 bases sitting between them. The CDR3 has 17 amino acids. The DNA of the CDR3 is TGTGCCAGCAGCTTAGACGGAGGTTTCGCGGGACGAGAGACCCAGTACTTC. Translated, it gives CASSLDGGFAGRETQYF.

The CDR3 sequence: CASSSMTGEQPQHF. CDR3 sequence (DNA): TGTGCCAGCAGTTCAATGACAGGGGAACAGCCCCAGCATTTT. The chain couples TRBV6-5 to TRBJ1-5; 8 bases match TRBD1. In germline, CDR1 is MNHEY, CDR2 SVGAGI. V shed 4 bases and J 7 bases; nucleotides not matched to a gene: 6. The CDR3 is 14 residues long.

This clone was detected only once. This chain joins TRBV30 and TRBJ2-7; possible D gene TRBD1, 6 bases. The CDR3 contains 16 residues. Germline V gene sequence: CDR1 GTSNPN, CDR2 SVGIG (reference sequence). The V and J ends lost 3 bases and 1 base respectively, with 19 bases between them. The CDR3 sequence is CAWSGLGQKRSYEQYF. The CDR3 DNA is TGTGCCTGGAGCGGCCTCGGACAGAAGAGATCCTACGAGCAGTACTTC.

The V call is TRBV4-1, the J call TRBJ2-1, with D unresolved. Germline CDR1 and CDR2: MGHRA and YSYEKL. The CDR3 runs to 13 residues. V lost 3 bases and J 2 bases, leaving 5 bases between the germline ends. The CDR3 nucleotides are TGCGCCAGCAGCCACCCCACCTACAATGAGCAGTTCTTC. This encodes CASSHPTYNEQFF.

The V and J genes are TRBV28 and TRBJ1-1; D remains ambiguous. The germline gives CDR1 MDHEN, CDR2 SYDVKM. V was pared by 3 bases and J by 7 bases, with 12 bases between. The CDR3 length is 13 residues. CDR3 residues: CASSLPPRYEAFF. In DNA form, the CDR3 reads TGTGCCAGCAGTTTGCCCCCCCGGTATGAAGCTTTCTTT.

The genes are TRBV10-1 and TRBJ2-1; the match to TRBD2 covers 8 bases. CDR1 is WNHNN, CDR2 SYGVQD, per germline (reference sequence). The trim removed 8 bases at V and 0 bases at J, leaving 3 bases unmatched. The CDR3 length is 14 residues. CDR3 sequence (DNA): TGCGCCAGCTCCGCGGGGGGCTCCTACAATGAGCAGTTCTTC. Amino acid sequence: CASSAGGSYNEQFF.

V is TRBV11-2 and J is TRBJ2-7; tentatively, D is TRBD1 or TRBD2 (5 bases each). This CDR3 contains 15 residues. The V gene's germline CDR1 is SGHAT and CDR2 FQNNGV. V was pared by 1 base and J by 2 bases, with 12 bases between. CDR3: CASSLVRGAAYEQYF. CDR3 nucleotide sequence: TGTGCCAGCAGCTTAGTTCGAGGGGCGGCCTACGAGCAGTACTTC.

The rearrangement uses TRBV19 and TRBJ2-5; no definite D call. The CDR3 spans 13 residues. Germline V gene sequence: CDR1 LNHDA, CDR2 SQIVND (reference sequence). Trimming shortened V by 2 bases and J by 1 base, and 5 bases separated the two germline ends. The CDR3 nucleotides are TGTGCCAGTAGTATAACTGCCCAAGAGACCCAGTACTTC. Its protein is CASSITAQETQYF.

CDR3 residues: CASTLAPTRTNEKLFF. The CDR3 nucleotides are TGTGCCAGTACCCTCGCCCCGACACGGACTAATGAAAAACTGTTTTTT. The V and J genes are TRBV19 and TRBJ1-4, with no clear D. The germline gives CDR1 LNHDA, CDR2 SQIVND (reference sequence). The CDR3 is 16 amino acids. V dropped 7 bases and J dropped 2 bases, with 17 bases sitting between them.

The chain combines TRBV2 with TRBJ1-1; D is uncertain. V lost 4 bases, J lost 5 bases, and 11 bases lay in between. This CDR3 contains 13 residues. The V gene's germline CDR1 is SNHLY and CDR2 FYNNEI. The CDR3 here is CASSAEGETEAFF. CDR3 DNA: TGTGCCAGCAGTGCTGAAGGAGAAACTGAAGCTTTCTTT.

V and J are TRBV11-2 and TRBJ2-7; D remains ambiguous. The CDR3 totals 15 residues. CDR1 is SGHAT and CDR2 is FQNNGV in the germline V gene. The V and J ends lost 5 bases and 4 bases respectively, with 18 bases between them. CDR3 region: CASSPRGPTGYEQYF. CDR3 DNA sequence: TGTGCCAGCAGCCCGCGTGGCCCAACGGGTTACGAGCAGTACTTC.